The clone carrying this T cell receptor beta chain came up a few times. What it binds is not known. These data originate in a study of cytotoxic CD8 clonotypes in ibrutinib-treated CLL. Study-wide context: Productive templates per sample averaged nearly 260,000; productive rearrangements, 80,000 to 95,000. Whole-study findings and limits: Public clonotypes were uncommon and contracted or stayed stable on treatment. The study found baseline clonality above age-matched healthy donors, tracking circulating CD8+ T-cell counts.

Only in-frame clones appear in the TCRdb table, and some are missing; sequencing was by immunoSEQ multiplex PCR. This sample has 150,000 to 200,000 clones, with approximately 80% found just once. About 2.2 micrograms of genomic DNA came from cryopreserved PBMCs for TCR beta libraries. The length of the CDR3 is 15 residues. Trimming at V came to 2 bases and at J to 10 bases, leaving 13 bases not matched to a gene. The V gene's germline CDR1 is SGHTA and CDR2 FQGTGA. The input for sequencing was PBMCs, taken after 12 months of ibrutinib treatment. This rearrangement joins TRBV7-3 to TRBJ1-1; 7 bases match TRBD1. The sequence was obtained from a human donor with chronic lymphocytic leukemia. The CDR3 region is CASSLRGRGLGGAFF. DNA for the CDR3: TGTGCCAGCAGCTTACGAGGCAGGGGGTTAGGAGGAGCTTTCTTT.